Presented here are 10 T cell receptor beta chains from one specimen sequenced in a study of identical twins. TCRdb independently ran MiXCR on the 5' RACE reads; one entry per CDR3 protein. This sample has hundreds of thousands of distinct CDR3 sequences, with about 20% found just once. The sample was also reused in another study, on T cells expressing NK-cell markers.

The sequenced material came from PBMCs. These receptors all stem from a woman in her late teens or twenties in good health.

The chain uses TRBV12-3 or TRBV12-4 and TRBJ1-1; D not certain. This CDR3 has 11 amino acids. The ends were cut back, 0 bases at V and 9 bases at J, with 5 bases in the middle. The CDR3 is CASSLAGKAFF. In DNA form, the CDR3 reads TGTGCCAGCAGTTTAGCGGGGAAAGCTTTCTTT.

CDR3 DNA: TGCAGCGTTTCCCCCTCCATGACAGATACGCAGTATTTT. This sequence encodes CSVSPSMTDTQYF. The genes are TRBV29-1 and TRBJ2-3, with D unresolved. CDR1 and CDR2 (germline): SQVTM, ANQGSEA. The V and J ends lost 5 bases and 3 bases respectively, with 12 bases between them. CDR3 length: 13 amino acids.

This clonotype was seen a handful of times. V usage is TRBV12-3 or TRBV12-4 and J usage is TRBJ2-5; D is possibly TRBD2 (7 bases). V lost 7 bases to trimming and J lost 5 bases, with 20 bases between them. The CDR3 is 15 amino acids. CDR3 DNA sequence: TGTGCCAGCACCTCTGACGGGGGGCCCTGGGAGACCCAGTACTTC. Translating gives CASTSDGGPWETQYF.

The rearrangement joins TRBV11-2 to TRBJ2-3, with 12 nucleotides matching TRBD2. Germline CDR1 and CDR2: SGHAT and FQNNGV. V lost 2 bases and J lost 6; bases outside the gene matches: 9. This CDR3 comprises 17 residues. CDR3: CASSLFPSGGVGDTQYF. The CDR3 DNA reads TGTGCCAGCAGCTTATTCCCTAGCGGGGGGGTCGGTGATACGCAGTATTTT.

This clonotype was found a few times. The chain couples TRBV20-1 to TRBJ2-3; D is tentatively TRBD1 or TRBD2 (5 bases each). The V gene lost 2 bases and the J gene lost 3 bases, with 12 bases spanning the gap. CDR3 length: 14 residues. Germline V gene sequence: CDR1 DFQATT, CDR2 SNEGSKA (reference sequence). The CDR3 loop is CSARRDPVTDTQYF. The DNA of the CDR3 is TGCAGTGCTAGAAGGGACCCTGTGACAGATACGCAGTATTTT.

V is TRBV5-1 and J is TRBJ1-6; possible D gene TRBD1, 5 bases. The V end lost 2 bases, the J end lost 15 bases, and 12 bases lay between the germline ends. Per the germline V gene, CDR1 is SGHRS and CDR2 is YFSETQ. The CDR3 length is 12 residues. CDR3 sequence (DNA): TGCGCCAGCAGCTTCGGGGGAGAGATCCTCCACTTT. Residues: CASSFGGEILHF. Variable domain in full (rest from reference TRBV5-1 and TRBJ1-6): KAGVTQTPRYLIKTRGQQVTLSCSPISGHRSVSWYQQTPGQGLQFLFEYFSETQRNKGNFPGRFSGRQFSNSRSEMNVSTLELGDSALYLCASSFGGEILHFGNGTRLTVT.

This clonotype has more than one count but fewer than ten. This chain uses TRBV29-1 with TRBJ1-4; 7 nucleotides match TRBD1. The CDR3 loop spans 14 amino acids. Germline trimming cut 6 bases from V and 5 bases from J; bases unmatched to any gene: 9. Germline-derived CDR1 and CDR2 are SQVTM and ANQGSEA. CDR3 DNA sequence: TGCAGCGTCCGAGGACAGGTTGGCAATGAAAAACTGTTTTTT. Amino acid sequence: CSVRGQVGNEKLFF.

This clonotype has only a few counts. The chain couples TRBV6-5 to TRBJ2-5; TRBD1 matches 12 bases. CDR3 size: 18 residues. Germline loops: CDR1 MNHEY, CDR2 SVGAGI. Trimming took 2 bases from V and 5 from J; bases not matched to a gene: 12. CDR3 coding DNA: TGTGCCAGCAGTTACCCCGATGCTGGGACAGGGGGCAGTGAGACCCAGTACTTC. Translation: CASSYPDAGTGGSETQYF.

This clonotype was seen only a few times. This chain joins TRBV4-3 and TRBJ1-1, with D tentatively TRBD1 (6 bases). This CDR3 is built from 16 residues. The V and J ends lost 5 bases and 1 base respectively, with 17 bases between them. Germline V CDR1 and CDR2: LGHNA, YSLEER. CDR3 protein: CASSSLTGRWNTEAFF. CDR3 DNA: TGCGCCAGCAGCTCCTTGACAGGCAGGTGGAACACTGAAGCTTTCTTT.

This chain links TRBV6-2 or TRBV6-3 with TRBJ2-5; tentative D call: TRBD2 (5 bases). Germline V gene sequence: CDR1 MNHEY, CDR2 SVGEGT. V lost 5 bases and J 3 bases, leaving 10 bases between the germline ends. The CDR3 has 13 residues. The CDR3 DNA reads TGTGCCAGCAGTCAACTAGTTGAAGAGACCCAGTACTTC. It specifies CASSQLVEETQYF.